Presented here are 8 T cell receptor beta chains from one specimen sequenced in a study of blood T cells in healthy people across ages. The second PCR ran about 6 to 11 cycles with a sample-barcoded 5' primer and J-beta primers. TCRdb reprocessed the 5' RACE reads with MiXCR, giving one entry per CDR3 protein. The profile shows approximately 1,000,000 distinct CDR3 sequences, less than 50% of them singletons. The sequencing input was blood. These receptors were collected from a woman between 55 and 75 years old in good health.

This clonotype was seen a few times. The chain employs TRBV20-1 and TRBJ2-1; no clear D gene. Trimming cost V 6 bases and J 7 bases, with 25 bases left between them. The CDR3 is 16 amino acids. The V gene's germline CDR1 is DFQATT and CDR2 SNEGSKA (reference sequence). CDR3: CSAPIPRPLLINEQFF. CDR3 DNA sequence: TGCAGTGCCCCCATCCCCAGACCCCTTTTAATAAATGAGCAGTTCTTC.

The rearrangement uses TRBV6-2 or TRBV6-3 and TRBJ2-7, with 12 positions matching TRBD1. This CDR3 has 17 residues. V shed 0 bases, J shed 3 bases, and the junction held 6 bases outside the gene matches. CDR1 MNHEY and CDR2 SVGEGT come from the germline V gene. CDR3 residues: CASSYSSGTGGFYEQYF. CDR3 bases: TGTGCCAGCAGTTACTCGAGCGGGACAGGGGGCTTCTACGAGCAGTACTTC.

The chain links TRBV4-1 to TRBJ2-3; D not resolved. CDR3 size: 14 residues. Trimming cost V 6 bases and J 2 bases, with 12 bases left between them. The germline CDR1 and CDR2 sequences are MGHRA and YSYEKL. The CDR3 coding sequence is TGCGCCAGCAGTACAGCAGAACTCACAGATACGCAGTATTTT. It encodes CASSTAELTDTQYF.

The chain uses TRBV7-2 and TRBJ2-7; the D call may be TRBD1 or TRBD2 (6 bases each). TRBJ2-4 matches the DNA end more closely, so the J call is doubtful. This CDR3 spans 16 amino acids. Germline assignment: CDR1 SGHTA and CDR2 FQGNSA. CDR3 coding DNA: TGTGCCAGCAGCTTAGCTCATCTTGGGGGGCAAAACATTCAGTACTTC. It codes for CASSLAHLGGQNIQYF.

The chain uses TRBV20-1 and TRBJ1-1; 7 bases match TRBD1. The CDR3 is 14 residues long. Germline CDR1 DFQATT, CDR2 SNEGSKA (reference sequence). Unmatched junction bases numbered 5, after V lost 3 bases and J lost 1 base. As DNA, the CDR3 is TGCAGTGCTAGCGAGGGGGCATGGAACACTGAAGCTTTCTTT. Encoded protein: CSASEGAWNTEAFF.

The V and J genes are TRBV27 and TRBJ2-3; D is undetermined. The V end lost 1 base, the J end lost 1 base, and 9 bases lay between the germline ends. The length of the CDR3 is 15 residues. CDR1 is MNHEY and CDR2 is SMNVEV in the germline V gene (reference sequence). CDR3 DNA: TGTGCCAGCAGTTTATATATTGTCGGCACAGATACGCAGTATTTT. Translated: CASSLYIVGTDTQYF.

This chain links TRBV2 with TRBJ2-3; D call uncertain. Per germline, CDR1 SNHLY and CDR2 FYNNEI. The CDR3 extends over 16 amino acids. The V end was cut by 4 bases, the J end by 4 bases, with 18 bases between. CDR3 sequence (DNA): TGTGCCAGCAGTGCCGTGGCTGGTCCCCTAGCAGATACGCAGTATTTT. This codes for CASSAVAGPLADTQYF.

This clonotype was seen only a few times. The CDR3 region is CSVAGVEQYF. CDR3 in DNA: TGCAGCGTTGCAGGGGTCGAGCAGTACTTC. The chain links TRBV29-1 to TRBJ2-5; a possible D gene is TRBD1 (6 bases). The better agreement between TRBJ2-7 and the DNA end casts doubt on the J call. Germline-derived CDR1 and CDR2 are SQVTM and ANQGSEA. The CDR3 length is 10 residues.